The clone carrying this T cell receptor (beta chain) was counted once. There are 17 residues in the CDR3. Losses at the gene ends were 1 base for V and 4 bases for J; bases not matched to a gene: 7. Germline CDR1 and CDR2: LGHDT and YNNKEL (reference sequence). TCRdb independently ran MiXCR on the 5' RACE reads; one entry per CDR3 protein. The sample records roughly 64,000 distinct CDR3 sequences, 20% to 25% being singletons. Sequenced: memory CD4+ T cells sorted from a lymph node. Stated subset: memory CD4+ T cells, CD4+CD45RO+CD25-. The chain joins TRBV3-1 to TRBJ2-5; 12 positions match TRBD2. The origin of this receptor is a female donor with breast cancer. CDR3 coding DNA: TGTGCCAGCAGCCAAGCTGCTAGCGGGGGGGCTGGAGAGACCCAGTACTTC. It specifies CASSQAASGGAGETQYF.